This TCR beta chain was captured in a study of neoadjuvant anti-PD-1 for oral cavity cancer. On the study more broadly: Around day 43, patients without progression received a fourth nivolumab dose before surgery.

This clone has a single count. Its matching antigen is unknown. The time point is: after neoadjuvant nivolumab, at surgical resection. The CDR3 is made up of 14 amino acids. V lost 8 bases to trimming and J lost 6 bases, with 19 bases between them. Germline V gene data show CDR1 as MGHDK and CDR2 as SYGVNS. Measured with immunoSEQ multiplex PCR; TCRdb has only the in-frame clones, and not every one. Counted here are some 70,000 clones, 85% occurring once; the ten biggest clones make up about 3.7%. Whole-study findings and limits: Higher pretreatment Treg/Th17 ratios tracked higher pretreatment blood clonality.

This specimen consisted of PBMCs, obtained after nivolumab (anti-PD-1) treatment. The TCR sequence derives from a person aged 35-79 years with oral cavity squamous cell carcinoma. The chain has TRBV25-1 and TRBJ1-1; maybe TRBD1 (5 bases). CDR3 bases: TGTGCCAGCGGATTTGGGGGGGGTGGCTCTGAAGCTTTCTTT. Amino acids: CASGFGGGGSEAFF. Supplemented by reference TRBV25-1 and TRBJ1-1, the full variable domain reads EADIYQTPRYLVIGTGKKITLECSQTMGHDKMYWYQQDPGMELHLIHYSYGVNSTEKGDLSSESTVSRIRTEHFPLTLESARPSHTSQYLCASGFGGGGSEAFFGQGTRLTVV.